This record concerns one TCR beta chain sequence. In this sample, this clonotype turned up a few times. Its antigen is still unknown. Per-base quality was not reported, and no clone a single base away is much larger than it. The data stem from a study of identical twins (dated by TCRdb to about 2016). Notes on the research overall: TCR alpha and beta repertoires from monozygotic twins, unrelated adults of various ages and cord blood were deep-sequenced to test whether fetal clonotypes persist. Replicate twin experiments were performed at different times using different library preparation protocols to rule out contamination.

The CDR3 sequence holds 20 residues, the cysteine and phenylalanine included. The retained sequence is limited to the CDR3, 60 bases, with the frame set at the first base. For CDR1 and CDR2, the germline V gene lists MNHEY and SVGEGT. V has 2 bases trimmed and J has 3 bases trimmed; junction bases matching no gene number 13. The study at large found these results: Zero-insertion analyses could be partly confounded by invariant T cells such as MAIT and iNKT, although diverse VJ usage argued against such confounding for most clonotypes. Excess twin sharing in beta out-of-frame sequences was weaker because fewer shared sequences lowered the signal-to-noise ratio. Because the same donors could not be followed over many years, conclusions were based on cross-sectional statistical analysis. Compared with coincidental sharing between unrelated individuals, out-of-frame TCR alpha sequences shared between twins showed an excess of sequences with low generation probability. Recombination models systematically underestimated out-of-frame TCR alpha sharing in monozygotic twins but agreed with sharing between unrelated individuals. Abundant cord blood beta clonotypes had fewer insertions, young adult naive repertoires showed a similar but weaker trend, and memory repertoires showed no such trend.

The method behind the library was 5' RACE. Sequencing was carried out with an Illumina HiSeq 2000. A universal primer binding site was introduced by template switching, and a unique molecular identifier was present in the final cDNA, enabling accurate counting of TCR cDNA molecules. First-strand cDNA for TCR alpha and beta chains was synthesized from specific primers in the conserved constant-segment region. To control for contamination, every cDNA library was double barcoded, receiving both a SMART-Mk sample barcode and Illumina barcodes. TruSeq adapter sequences along with Illumina sample barcodes were introduced in two successive PCR steps. TCR alpha and beta cDNA libraries were sequenced on the Illumina HiSeq platform with custom primers. In the original analysis: MiGEC processed the raw reads to extract unique molecular identifiers, while MiXCR was used to determine the CDR3 positions. For each individual, recombination models were inferred using an EM algorithm with the repgenHMM and IGoR tools. The analysis of shared clonotypes was done with the tcR package in R, with sharing normalized by the product of cloneset sizes. Out-of-frame nonproductive sequences were analyzed to study raw recombination free of thymic and clonal selection effects. The public reads were reprocessed in TCRdb via fastp at Q25 and MiXCR, keeping in-frame beta chains. Rows are combined by CDR3 protein, so each entry shows the most common genes and DNA. None of the V and J calls come from the authors' own analysis; TCRdb made them. This sample holds around 680,000 distinct CDR3 sequences; approximately 9% were observed only once. The ten largest clonotypes hold 0.98% of the sample.

Every donor in the study was a healthy Caucasian. Three pairs of female monozygotic twins, all aged about 18 to 30 years, made up the twin cohort. RNA for TCR libraries was isolated from peripheral blood mononuclear cells. This same sample was also part of a study on yellow fever vaccine responses in identical twins. As the second publication notes: According to the authors, in identical twins the way T cells responded to vaccination appeared partly convergent and partly personalized. In the study, vaccine-responding T cell clones were precisely tracked in identical twins.

The specimen sequenced was PBMCs. This receptor was obtained from a woman between 18 and 29 years old in good health. The chain links TRBV6-2 or TRBV6-3 with TRBJ2-4; the central 13 bases match TRBD2. The CDR3 protein is CASSYPSGGLAGVVKNIQYF. The DNA is as follows: TGTGCCAGCAGTTACCCCTCCGGAGGACTAGCGGGGGTTGTCAAAAACATTCAGTACTTC.